This TCR beta chain was retrieved from a study of blood T cell repertoires in COVID-19. The overall study: COVID-19 samples, acute and convalescent, were from the United States, Italy and Spain. Sources were T cells, B-cell-depleted T cells, or PBMCs; the material itself was cDNA or gDNA.

Residents of under 25 US areas, aged roughly 18 to 89 years, made up the participants. Membership in each cohort depended on participant-reported clinical history. The length of the CDR3 is 14 residues. Germline V CDR1 and CDR2: SGHTA, FQGTGA. Trimming took 8 bases from V and 7 from J; bases not matched to a gene: 9. Libraries were prepared by immunoSEQ multiplex PCR; TCRdb keeps only in-frame clonotypes and omits some of them. The table records around 300,000 clones, 90% of them present only once. This rearrangement joins TRBV7-3 to TRBJ2-1, with 9 bases fitting TRBD1. The TCR comes from a woman aged 18-29 years with acute COVID-19. Sequencing was carried out using PBMCs or T cells enriched from blood (not recorded which). The CDR3: CASGTGTGRNEQFF. The CDR3 DNA follows: TGTGCCAGCGGAACGGGGACAGGGAGGAATGAGCAGTTCTTC. Using reference TRBV7-3 and TRBJ2-1 for the parts outside the CDR3, the full variable domain is GAGVSQTPSNKVTEKGKYVELRCDPISGHTALYWYRQSLGQGPEFLIYFQGTGAADDSGLPNDRFFAVRPEGSVSTLKIQRTERGDSAVYLCASGTGTGRNEQFFGPGTRLTVL.